This T cell receptor (beta chain) comes out of a study of TIL therapy for anti-PD-1-resistant metastatic lung cancer. Looking at the study overall: Several tumors were EGFR-mutant and two were ALK-rearranged. General observations from the study: The baseline peripheral repertoire was partially replaced by infused TIL clonotypes that later decayed.

CDR3 length equals 12 residues. Germline values: CDR1 SGDLS, CDR2 YYNGEE. V lost 4 bases, J lost 3 bases, and 8 bases lay in between. The libraries were made with immunoSEQ v3. The repertoire was sequenced with immunoSEQ multiplex PCR; TCRdb's copy has only in-frame clones and lacks some. The table shows under 20,000 clones, with roughly 79% occurring only once. On this clone: Its antigen is not known.

Described time point: pre-treatment sample, taken before nivolumab and TIL therapy. The sample here was blood, taken at baseline. The genes are TRBV9 and TRBJ2-7; the D is unclear. The origin of this receptor is a person aged 25-80 years with non-small cell lung cancer. In nucleotides, the CDR3 is TGTGCCAGCAGCACAAACGGCTACGAGCAGTACTTC. As protein: CASSTNGYEQYF.